The 13 T cell receptor beta chains given below trace back to one sample, sequenced in a study of T cell repertoires in cytomegalovirus infection. TCRdb called the reads again in MiXCR, with one record for every CDR3 protein. The sample consists of 300,000 or so distinct CDR3 sequences, roughly a quarter of them appearing once. The sequenced sample was PBMCs. The receptors here all came from a human donor in good health (CMV status not recorded). Some clones in this sample may be carry-over from other donors' samples.

Comments on this clonotype: One end of the junction is discordant with germline, which a read error may explain. The V and J genes are TRBV7-2 and TRBJ2-1, with a weak D call TRBD2 (6 bases). The CDR3 runs 14 residues. CDR1 and CDR2 (germline): SGHTA, FQGNSA. The CDR3 nucleotides are TGTGCCAGCAGCCCGGGCGGGGTATACAATGGGCAGGTCTTC. It encodes CASSPGGVYNGQVF.

This clonotype has more than one count but fewer than ten. This chain links TRBV28 with TRBJ2-1; TRBD2 matches at 8 bases. Trimming cost V 5 bases and J 4 bases; bases outside gene matches: 10. Germline CDR1 and CDR2: MDHEN and SYDVKM. This CDR3 contains 16 residues. CDR3 DNA sequence: TGTGCCAGCAGTCCAACGAGGCGGGGGGCTTACAATGAGCAGTTCTTC. It yields the protein CASSPTRRGAYNEQFF.

As to this clonotype: One end of the junction fails to match germline, which may point to a read error. This chain connects TRBV19 to TRBJ1-4; perhaps TRBD1 as D (5 bases). This CDR3 contains 15 residues. Germline-derived CDR1 and CDR2 are LNHDA and SQIVND (reference sequence). Here the CDR3 reads CASSITWDGGEKLFF. The CDR3 DNA sequence: TGTGCCAGCAGTATAACGTGGGACGGGGGAGAAAAACTGTTTTTT.

The J gene is TRBJ1-5, the V gene TRBV7-6; no clear D. This CDR3 region has 12 residues. V was cut by 3 bases and J by 9 bases, with 9 bases left in between. Germline V CDR1 and CDR2: SGHVS, FNYEAQ. CDR3: CASSLDAGPQHF. DNA for the CDR3: TGTGCCAGCAGCTTGGATGCAGGGCCCCAGCATTTT. Using reference TRBV7-6 and TRBJ1-5 for the parts outside the CDR3, the full variable domain is GAGVSQSPRYKVTKRGQDVALRCDPISGHVSLYWYRQALGQGPEFLTYFNYEAQQDKSGLPNDRFSAERPEGSISTLTIQRTEQRDSAMYRCASSLDAGPQHFGDGTRLSIL.

This clonotype turned up a few times. The chain couples TRBV28 to TRBJ2-5; a weak D match, TRBD2 (5 bases). The CDR3 is 16 amino acids. Germline V gene sequence: CDR1 MDHEN, CDR2 SYDVKM. Trimming pared 5 bases from V and 1 base from J, leaving 17 bases between. CDR3: CASSVISAGFQETQYF. In DNA form, the CDR3 reads TGTGCCAGCAGTGTAATTAGCGCCGGGTTCCAAGAGACCCAGTACTTC.

This sequence joins TRBV19 and TRBJ1-2; 12 bases match TRBD1. The CDR3 is 16 amino acids. In germline, CDR1 is LNHDA, CDR2 SQIVND (reference sequence). The ends lost 10 bases at V and 4 bases at J; junction bases unmatched: 13. As DNA, the CDR3 is TGTGCCACCACCCGGGACAGGGGGCTGATGACCTATGGCTACACCTTC. Residues: CATTRDRGLMTYGYTF.

This clonotype was found many times. V gene TRBV7-2 combines with J gene TRBJ1-1; D perhaps matches TRBD1 (6 bases). This CDR3 spans 16 amino acids. Germline values: CDR1 SGHTA, CDR2 FQGNSA. V shed 0 bases and J shed 1 base, with 12 bases lying between them. CDR3: CASSLARGTRNTEAFF. DNA for the CDR3: TGTGCCAGCAGCTTAGCCCGGGGGACAAGGAACACTGAAGCTTTCTTT.

In its sample, this clonotype was seen many times. The rearrangement joins TRBV12-3 or TRBV12-4 to TRBJ2-3; no definite D call. With 4 bases removed from V and 0 bases from J, the gap between germline ends came to 11 bases. The CDR3 runs to 15 residues. The CDR3 protein is CASSWADASTDTQYF. As DNA, the CDR3 is TGTGCCAGCAGTTGGGCGGACGCTAGCACAGATACGCAGTATTTT.

Concerning this clonotype: Possible read error: a much larger clone is one base away. Here the CDR3 omits its conserved ending phenylalanine or tryptophan, so a read error is the likely source. The chain recombines TRBV5-1 with TRBJ2-7; 13 bases map to TRBD2. V dropped 2 bases and J dropped 5; count of bases not matched to a gene: 4. The length of the CDR3 is 15 residues. Germline assignment: CDR1 SGHRS and CDR2 YFSETQ. The CDR3 bases are TGCGCCAGCAGCTTACAGGGGACTAGCGGGGACGAGCAGTACTCC. Encoded protein: CASSLQGTSGDEQYS.

This clonotype was seen ten or more times. The gene calls are TRBV4-1 and TRBJ2-1, with a tentative D call TRBD1 (6 bases). V lost 4 bases, J lost 10 bases, and 17 bases lay in between. The CDR3 sequence is 14 residues long. Germline CDR1 reads MGHRA; CDR2 reads YSYEKL. In nucleotides, the CDR3 is TGCGCCAGCAGCCCCATCAACAGGGTTGGGGAGCAGTTCTTC. Translating it yields CASSPINRVGEQFF.

This clonotype was seen a handful of times. The chain is built from TRBV5-1 and TRBJ2-4; D is perhaps TRBD1 (6 bases). The CDR3 spans 18 residues. Germline CDR1 and CDR2: SGHRS and YFSETQ. The V end lost 0 bases, the J end lost 0 bases, and 16 bases lay between the germline ends. CDR3 sequence: CASSLEGRRGLAKNIQYF. CDR3 sequence (DNA): TGCGCCAGCAGCTTGGAAGGTCGCAGGGGCCTAGCCAAAAACATTCAGTACTTC.

The table lists this clonotype with a few counts. The chain employs TRBV7-2 and TRBJ2-1; the D is unclear. With 5 bases removed from V and 6 bases from J, the gap between germline ends came to 8 bases. CDR3 length: 12 amino acids. The germline V gene encodes CDR1 SGHTA and CDR2 FQGNSA. The CDR3 nucleotides are TGTGCCAGCAGCCGGCAGAGCAATGAGCAGTTCTTC. It specifies CASSRQSNEQFF.

This clonotype was observed a few times. This chain connects TRBV12-3 or TRBV12-4 to TRBJ1-2; D is possibly TRBD1 (6 bases). The germline V and J ends were trimmed by 7 bases and 3 bases, with 15 bases remaining between them. The CDR3 loop spans 14 amino acids. The CDR3 is CASTPTGADYGYTF. CDR3 DNA sequence: TGTGCCAGCACCCCTACGGGGGCAGACTATGGCTACACCTTC.